The source of this T cell receptor (beta chain) is a study of cytomegalovirus exposure and HLA in healthy donors. Overall study results and limits: A later analysis linked a missense DCLRE1C variant to TCR beta V- and J-gene trimming.

This clone came up a few times. Its matching antigen is unknown. The PCR used 60 Vbeta and 13 Jbeta primers. The method was immunoSEQ multiplex PCR; TCRdb's version includes in-frame clones alone and lacks a portion of them. The sample shows 150,000 to 200,000 clones, more than 80% of them seen only once. V lost 0 bases and J lost 7; bases outside the gene matches: 9. CDR3 length equals 16 residues. Per germline, CDR1 PRHDT and CDR2 FYEKMQ (reference sequence). The J gene is TRBJ2-1, the V gene TRBV13; 7 bases match TRBD1. The specimen sequenced was PBMCs. This clonotype was obtained from a woman under 30 in good health and CMV-seropositive. For the CDR3, the DNA is TGTGCCAGCAGCTTAGGCCTAGGGGGCAGGTGGAATGAGCAGTTCTTC. Its translation is CASSLGLGGRWNEQFF.